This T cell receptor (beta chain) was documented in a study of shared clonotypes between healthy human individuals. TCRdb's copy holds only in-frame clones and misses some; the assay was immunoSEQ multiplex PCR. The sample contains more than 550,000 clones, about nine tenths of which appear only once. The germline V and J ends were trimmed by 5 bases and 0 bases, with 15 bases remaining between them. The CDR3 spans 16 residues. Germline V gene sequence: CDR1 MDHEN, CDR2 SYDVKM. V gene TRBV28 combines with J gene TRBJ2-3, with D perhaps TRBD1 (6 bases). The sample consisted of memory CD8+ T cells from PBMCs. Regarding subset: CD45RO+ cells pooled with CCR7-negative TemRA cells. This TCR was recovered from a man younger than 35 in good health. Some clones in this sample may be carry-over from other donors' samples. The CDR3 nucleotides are TGTGCCAGCAGTCCCTTCCAGGGGCTTAGCACAGATACGCAGTATTTT. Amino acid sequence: CASSPFQGLSTDTQYF.